This TCR beta chain is from a study of PD-1 blockade in classical Hodgkin lymphoma (dated by TCRdb to 2018 to 2020). Background for the entire study: Nivolumab dosing was 3 mg/kg intravenously every 2 weeks, continuing until either disease progression or unacceptable toxicity. A peripheral blood immune signature of response to PD-1 blockade in classical Hodgkin lymphoma was defined using TCR beta sequencing and CyTOF. Broader findings and caveats from the paper: Baseline TCR diversity was reported to be lower in newly diagnosed patients than in healthy donors, and even lower in relapsed/refractory patients. Only a single clinical trial cohort was studied, and what caused the repertoire differences, possibly disease activity or prior therapy, remained undefined. Lower diversity was observed in patients in whom nivolumab was started less than 1 year after ASCT, and these patients were excluded from later analyses so that confounding by immune reconstitution would be avoided. By C4D1, a significant rise was seen in CD4+ TCR diversity but not in CD8+ TCR diversity (p=0.0027 vs p=0.16), and the rise was most apparent among complete responders (p=0.02). Among trial patients, those achieving complete response had baseline diversity similar to that of newly diagnosed patients, while diversity was significantly lower in partial responders and progressors.

As to this clone: Its antigen has not been determined. Base-call qualities are not available, and no considerably larger clone is one nucleotide away.

Genomic DNA was extracted with the Qiagen DNeasy kit from unsorted PBMCs and from negatively selected CD4+ and CD8+ fractions. TCR beta CDR3 regions were amplified by immunoSEQ multiplex PCR using primers annealing to V and J segments. Amplification bias was minimized using a synthetic immune receptor repertoire, and residual bias was removed computationally after sequencing. The source study handled its data this way. Custom Python scripts were used to quantify repertoire diversity as the Shannon entropy index. Unsorted, CD4+ and CD8+ repertoires were analyzed separately, except in combined analyses where CD4+ and CD8+ sequences were merged in silico. Clonal expansion was defined as a frequency increase of at least 2-fold after treatment compared with C1D1, and clones undetected at baseline were assigned a pseudocount of 0.5. Singleton clones were defined as clones with 0 or 1 copy at C1D1, and non-singleton clones were defined as clones with 2 or more copies. Clones expanded in unsorted samples were assigned a CD4+, CD8+ or unknown annotation through matching of protein sequences in sorted samples from the same patient. Wilcoxon tests on paired samples were used to test changes in diversity from C1D1 to C4D1. TCRdb obtained this table from immuneACCESS and retained in-frame rearrangements with V and J assigned. These tables miss some clones; where compared with another copy, unresolved V genes account for less than half of the shortfall, and the remainder is unexplained. V and J calls and clone size are copied from that table; D and trimming were computed from the DNA. The sample contains 39,000 or so clones, about 85% of them found a single time. The biggest ten clones account for just over 5.5% of the sample.

The sample's time point, from its label and the paper: cycle 2 day 1 (C2D1) of nivolumab. Every trial patient had relapsed after autologous stem cell transplantation, and cohorts A, B and C differed in prior brentuximab vedotin exposure. The trial cohort included 45 to 65 patients with relapsed/refractory classical Hodgkin lymphoma, and each patient had a best overall response of complete response, partial response or progressive disease. In the multi-cohort phase II CheckMate 205 trial, trial patients received single-agent nivolumab. An independent review committee assessed best overall response by applying the 2007 International Working Group response criteria. Trial PBMCs were obtained immediately prior to nivolumab initiation (C1D1) and on therapy at cycle 2 day 1 and cycle 4 day 1. Peripheral blood was collected in 8 mL Vacutainer Cell Preparation Tubes, from which PBMCs were isolated by centrifugation and then cryopreserved.

The CDR3 measures 17 amino acids from cysteine to phenylalanine. Solely the CDR3 DNA is kept, with 51 bases framed from the first base. The receptor was isolated from a human donor with classical Hodgkin lymphoma. Sequenced here: peripheral blood mononuclear cells (PBMCs), sampled before the second cycle of nivolumab. The chain uses TRBV21-1 and TRBJ2-3; the table gives TRBD1 as D, unverified against the DNA. TRBV21-1 counts as a pseudogene. This receptor carries the CDR3 CASSKLERGQLTDTQYF. The DNA sequence is given as TGTGCCAGCAGCAAACTGGAGAGGGGACAGCTCACAGATACGCAGTATTTT.